The 18 T cell receptor beta chains reported below all come from one sample, sequenced in a study of shared clonotypes between healthy human individuals. Assay used: immunoSEQ multiplex PCR; TCRdb lists only in-frame clones, some missing. Of approximately 1.5 million clones in the sample, around 98% were seen once. What was sequenced was naive CD4+ T cells sorted from blood. The subset is: CD45RA+ positively selected. These TCRs come from a young man in good health.

This rearrangement joins TRBV14 to TRBJ2-5; 7 bases are shared with TRBD2. The CDR3 has 15 amino acids. The V gene's germline CDR1 is SGHDN and CDR2 FVKESK. The V and J ends lost 4 bases and 2 bases, in that order; junction bases with no gene match: 7. The CDR3 loop reads CASSRWGGSQETQYF. In DNA, the CDR3 is TGTGCCAGCAGCCGATGGGGAGGGTCGCAAGAGACCCAGTACTTC.

V and J are TRBV10-3 and TRBJ2-3; D might be TRBD2 (6 bases). The CDR3 is 18 amino acids. CDR1 and CDR2 from the germline V gene are ENHRY and SYGVKD. V was pared by 4 bases and J by 1 base, with 21 bases between. CDR3 bases: TGTGCCATCAGTGCTGATTTATTGGGAGGTTACCGCACAGATACGCAGTATTTT. Amino acids: CAISADLLGGYRTDTQYF.

The rearrangement uses TRBV5-4 and TRBJ2-7, with TRBD2 matching over 8 bases. The CDR3 has 15 amino acids. The ends lost 0 bases at V and 1 base at J; junction bases unmatched: 3. Germline loops: CDR1 SGHNT, CDR2 YYREEE (reference sequence). The CDR3 DNA reads as TGTGCCAGCAGCTTGGTTCCGGGAGGGTCCTACGAGCAGTACTTC. It translates to CASSLVPGGSYEQYF.

The V call is TRBV19, the J call TRBJ2-2; D may match TRBD1 or TRBD2 (5 bases each). This CDR3 has 15 amino acids. Trimming shortened V by 3 bases and J by 6 bases, and 14 bases separated the two germline ends. The germline V gene encodes CDR1 LNHDA and CDR2 SQIVND (reference sequence). CDR3 in amino acids: CASSMRTLGAGELFF. Here the CDR3 DNA reads TGTGCCAGTAGTATGCGGACACTAGGAGCCGGGGAGCTGTTTTTT.

Concerning this clone: Other DNA sequences in the same sample also yield this CDR3. CDR3 region: CASSLGQGSYEQYF. The CDR3 DNA reads TGTGCCAGCAGCTTGGGACAGGGGTCCTACGAGCAGTACTTC. The chain employs TRBV5-6 and TRBJ2-7; TRBD1 matches 8 bases. This CDR3 has 14 amino acids. Germline CDR1 reads SGHDT; CDR2 reads YYEEEE. The J segment lost 1 base and the V segment lost 0 bases, leaving 0 bases of the junction unmatched.

The rearrangement joins TRBV4-3 to TRBJ1-2, with D uncertain. The CDR3 runs to 14 residues. CDR1 and CDR2 from the germline V gene are LGHNA and YSLEER. V lost 4 bases and J lost 7, with 16 bases in between. The CDR3: CASSPRRGLSGYTF. The CDR3 region has the DNA TGCGCCAGCAGCCCAAGACGCGGACTCTCTGGCTACACCTTC.

The chain recombines TRBV10-2 with TRBJ1-5; D gene uncertain. V dropped 2 bases and J dropped 0 bases, with 8 bases sitting between them. Germline CDR1 WSHSY, CDR2 SAAADI. This CDR3 is built from 15 residues. CDR3 DNA sequence: TGCGCCAGCAGTGAGGGACGATTTAGCAATCAGCCCCAGCATTTT. This gives the protein CASSEGRFSNQPQHF.

This clone was counted a single time. This chain links TRBV2 with TRBJ1-1; 10 nucleotides match TRBD1. CDR1 and CDR2 (germline): SNHLY, FYNNEI. V gave up 6 bases and J gave up 1 base; unmatched junction bases: 14. CDR3 length: 18 amino acids. The CDR3 loop reads CASRAPRGQGSSNTEAFF. In DNA, the CDR3 is TGTGCCAGCAGAGCACCCCGGGGACAGGGGTCATCGAACACTGAAGCTTTCTTT.

This CDR3 is CSADLRRDTQYF. The CDR3 nucleotides read TGCAGCGCAGACTTAAGAAGGGATACGCAGTATTTT. V usage is TRBV29-1 and J usage is TRBJ2-3; D is undetermined. The V end was cut by 7 bases, the J end by 6 bases, with 14 bases between. This CDR3 spans 12 amino acids. The germline CDR1 and CDR2 sequences are SQVTM and ANQGSEA.

V and J are TRBV19 and TRBJ1-2; 9 bases agree with TRBD1. The germline V gene has CDR1 LNHDA and CDR2 SQIVND (reference sequence). The CDR3 sequence is 16 residues long. V dropped 3 bases and J dropped 2; count of bases not matched to a gene: 7. The CDR3 nucleotides are TGTGCCAGTAGTATTGGGACAGGGAGCCACAACTATGGCTACACCTTC. Amino acid sequence: CASSIGTGSHNYGYTF.

A single count supports this clone. The rearrangement links TRBV11-1 to TRBJ1-1, with D uncertain. The CDR3 is 14 amino acids. V dropped 1 base and J dropped 3 bases, with 9 bases sitting between them. CDR1 SGHAT and CDR2 FQDESV come from the germline V gene (reference sequence). CDR3 in amino acids: CASSLGRLYTEAFF. The CDR3 coding sequence is TGTGCCAGCAGCTTAGGTAGGCTTTACACTGAAGCTTTCTTT.

As concerns this clone: Other nucleotide sequences from this sample produce the same CDR3. The chain joins TRBV18 to TRBJ2-1; D gene ambiguous. CDR3 length: 12 residues. Per the germline V gene, CDR1 is KGHSH and CDR2 is LQKENI. V lost 5 bases to trimming and J lost 4 bases, with 6 bases between them. CDR3 amino acids: CASSREYNEQFF. The CDR3, as DNA: TGTGCCAGCTCAAGAGAGTACAATGAGCAGTTCTTC.

This clone showed up just once. V is TRBV15 and J is TRBJ2-1; D call uncertain. CDR1 LNHNV and CDR2 YYDKDF come from the germline V gene (reference sequence). The CDR3 has 15 amino acids. Trimming removed 2 bases from V and 5 bases from J, with 13 bases in between. CDR3 sequence reads: CATSRTEDNHNEQFF. DNA for the CDR3: TGTGCCACCAGCAGAACGGAAGACAACCACAATGAGCAGTTCTTC.

The rearrangement links TRBV28 to TRBJ2-5, with TRBD2 matching 10 bases. The CDR3 runs 15 residues. Trimming took 6 bases from V and 5 from J; bases not matched to a gene: 9. Germline V gene lookup returns CDR1 MDHEN and CDR2 SYDVKM. CDR3: CASRESGRADETQYF. For the CDR3, the DNA is TGTGCCAGCAGGGAAAGCGGGAGGGCCGACGAGACCCAGTACTTC.

The gene calls are TRBV6-1 and TRBJ2-7; D unresolved. Trimming cost V 10 bases and J 0 bases, with 13 bases left between them. The CDR3 spans 13 residues. The V gene's germline CDR1 is MNHNS and CDR2 SASEGT. CDR3 bases: TGTGCCACCATAAGGGCGGACTCCTACGAGCAGTACTTC. It translates to CATIRADSYEQYF.

The chain joins TRBV7-9 to TRBJ2-1; 7 bases map to TRBD1. Germline V CDR1 and CDR2: SEHNR, FQNEAQ (reference sequence). Unmatched junction bases numbered 10, after V lost 3 bases and J lost 8 bases. The CDR3 has 15 residues. DNA of the CDR3: TGTGCCAGCAGCTTCCCGACAGGGTGGGCGGATGAGCAGTTCTTC. As protein: CASSFPTGWADEQFF.

The chain uses TRBV14 and TRBJ1-4; D unresolved. Deletions cut 1 base from V and 7 bases from J, with 10 bases between. Germline-derived CDR1 and CDR2 are SGHDN and FVKESK. This CDR3 region has 14 residues. The CDR3 loop reads CASSQVPATEKLFF. The CDR3 coding sequence is TGTGCCAGCAGCCAAGTCCCCGCCACTGAAAAACTGTTTTTT.

With regard to this clone: At one of its ends the junction is not consistent with the germline gene, which may arise from a read error. The CDR3, as DNA: TGTGCCAGCACAATAGGGACAGGGGGCAACCAGCCCCAGCATTTT. Its translation: CASTIGTGGNQPQHF. The V call is TRBV18, the J call TRBJ1-5, with 12 bases aligning to TRBD1. The CDR3 covers 15 residues. The V gene's germline CDR1 is KGHSH and CDR2 LQKENI.